This TCR beta chain was captured by sequencing in a study of lymphopenia after photon versus proton radiotherapy. This table comes from immunoSEQ multiplex PCR, and its TCRdb copy is limited to in-frame clones, with some not included. The sample carries under 30,000 clones, roughly 90% recorded once. Points from the study as a whole: Authors raise, but do not show, better survival with proton therapy.

This CDR3 has 14 amino acids. Per the germline V gene, CDR1 is SGHVS and CDR2 is FQNEAQ. Trimming took 4 bases from V and 1 from J, leaving 10 bases between them. About this clone: Its antigen is not known.

The starting material was peripheral blood, obtained from a patient treated with photon-based radiotherapy. The chain employs TRBV7-8 and TRBJ1-1; D not certain. This clonotype was obtained from a man in his fifties with gastric cancer. The CDR3: CASSYSGGNTEAFF. The CDR3 nucleotides read TGTGCCAGCAGCTATTCAGGTGGGAACACTGAAGCTTTCTTT.